Below, one T cell receptor beta chain is given with its context. The data originate from a study of cytomegalovirus exposure and HLA in healthy donors. Study-wide background: A later analysis reported the 95 to 150 validation repertoires used the same platform as the roughly 700 first-cohort repertoires.

Only in-frame clones appear in the TCRdb table, and some are missing; sequencing was by immunoSEQ multiplex PCR. The data show about 130,000 clones, 94% seen once. The CDR3 consists of 12 residues. Trimming cost V 6 bases and J 4 bases; bases outside gene matches: 4. Germline assignment: CDR1 SQVTM and CDR2 ANQGSEA. The TCR originated in a man younger than 30 in good health and CMV-seropositive. V usage is TRBV29-1 and J usage is TRBJ1-2, with 8 bases that match TRBD1. The sample was PBMCs. The CDR3 loop is CSVQGGGYGYTF. CDR3 DNA sequence: TGCAGCGTACAGGGGGGGGGCTATGGCTACACCTTC.